This TCR beta chain stems from a study of blood T cell repertoires in COVID-19. Whole-study context: The United States, Italy and Spain were the sources of the acute and convalescent COVID-19 samples.

The method was immunoSEQ multiplex PCR; TCRdb's version includes in-frame clones alone and lacks a portion of them. In the table there are about 140,000 clones, 84% of which are singletons. With V trimmed by 5 bases and J by 5 bases, 2 bases remained unmatched. The germline gives CDR1 SGHNT, CDR2 YENEEA. This CDR3 is 13 amino acids long. The receptor was isolated from a middle-aged man with acute COVID-19. The chain carries TRBV11-3 and TRBJ2-1, with TRBD2 matching 8 bases. Material for sequencing was PBMCs or T cells enriched from blood (not recorded which). Here the CDR3 reads CASSRGGDNEQFF. CDR3 bases: TGTGCCAGCAGCCGGGGGGGTGACAATGAGCAGTTCTTC.